This T cell receptor (beta chain) emerged from a study of blood T cell repertoires in COVID-19. The wider study: Some COVID-19 samples were acute and others convalescent; all came from the United States, Italy and Spain. PBMCs, B-cell-depleted T cells, or T cells provided the cDNA or gDNA that made up the material.

Methods used by the authors: Estimation of nucleated cell counts was performed using reference gene primer amplification. Libraries were prepared by immunoSEQ multiplex PCR; TCRdb keeps only in-frame clonotypes and omits some of them. V, J and clone size derive from that table, while D and trimming were established from the DNA sequence. The table has around 310,000 clones, roughly 90% seen once. V lost 0 bases to trimming and J lost 4 bases; unmatched junction nucleotides: 5. The CDR3 is 15 residues long. The germline V gene encodes CDR1 LGHDT and CDR2 YNNKEL (reference sequence). Patients of the Seattle cohort, enrolled during active infection, were followed longitudinally.

This TCR derives from a woman aged 35 to 49 with COVID-19, enrolled during active disease. V is TRBV3-1 (or the pseudogene TRBV3-2) and J is TRBJ1-2; TRBD1 matches 7 bases. The specimen was peripheral blood. CDR3 residues: CASSQEGRQGYGYTF. For the CDR3, the DNA is TGTGCCAGCAGCCAAGAGGGACGACAGGGCTATGGCTACACCTTC.